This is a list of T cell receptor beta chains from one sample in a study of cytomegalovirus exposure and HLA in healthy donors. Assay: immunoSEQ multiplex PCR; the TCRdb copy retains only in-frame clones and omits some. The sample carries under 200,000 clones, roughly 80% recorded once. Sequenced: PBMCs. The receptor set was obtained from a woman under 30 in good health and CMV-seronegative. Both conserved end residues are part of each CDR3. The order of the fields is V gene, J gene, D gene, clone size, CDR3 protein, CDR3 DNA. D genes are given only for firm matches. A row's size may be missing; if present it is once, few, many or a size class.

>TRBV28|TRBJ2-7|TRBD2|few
CASSEAGTSGTSYEQYF
TGTGCCAGCAGCGAAGCCGGGACTAGCGGGACCTCCTACGAGCAGTACTTC
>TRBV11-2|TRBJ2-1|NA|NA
CASSLAARAGNEQFF
TGTGCCAGCAGCTTAGCGGCCAGGGCAGGGAATGAGCAGTTCTTC
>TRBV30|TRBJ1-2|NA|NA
CAWSVQLNYGYTF
TGTGCCTGGAGTGTACAGCTCAACTATGGCTACACCTTC
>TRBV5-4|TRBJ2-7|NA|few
CASSLIGDEQYF
TGTGCCAGCAGCTTGATAGGGGACGAGCAGTACTTC
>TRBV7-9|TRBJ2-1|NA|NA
CASSLDRPLANEQFF
TGTGCCAGCAGCTTAGACCGGCCGCTAGCGAATGAGCAGTTCTTC
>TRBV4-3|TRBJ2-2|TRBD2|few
CASSHSGSGGELFF
TGCGCCAGCAGCCATAGCGGGAGTGGCGGGGAGCTGTTTTTT
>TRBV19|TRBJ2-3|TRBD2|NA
CASSTGTRLSTQYF
TGTGCCAGTAGTACAGGGACTAGGTTGTCTACGCAGTATTTT
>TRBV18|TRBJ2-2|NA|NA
CASSPFDSGSTGELFF
TGTGCCAGCTCACCCTTCGACTCGGGTTCCACCGGGGAGCTGTTTTTT
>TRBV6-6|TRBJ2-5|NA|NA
CASSYVSEGETQYF
TGTGCCAGCAGTTACGTTAGTGAGGGAGAGACCCAGTACTTC
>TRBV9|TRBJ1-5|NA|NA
CASSVAVNQPQHF
TGTGCCAGCAGCGTAGCAGTTAATCAGCCCCAGCATTTT
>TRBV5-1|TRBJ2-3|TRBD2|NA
CASSWSGSSGDTQYF
TGCGCCAGCAGCTGGAGCGGGAGCAGTGGGGATACGCAGTATTTT
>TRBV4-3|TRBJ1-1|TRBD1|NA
CASSQETRGPTEAFF
TGCGCCAGCAGCCAAGAAACCAGGGGGCCCACTGAAGCTTTCTTT
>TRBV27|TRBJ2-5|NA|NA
CASIFGGTQYF
TGTGCCAGCATCTTCGGAGGGACCCAGTACTTC
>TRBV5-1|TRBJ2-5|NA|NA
CASSEAGQVGGETQYF
TGCGCCAGCAGCGAAGCGGGACAGGTCGGAGGCGAGACCCAGTACTTC
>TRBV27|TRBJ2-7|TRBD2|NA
CASSLRTSGSSLGSYEQYF
TGTGCCAGCAGTTTAAGGACTAGCGGGAGTAGTTTGGGATCCTACGAGCAGTACTTC
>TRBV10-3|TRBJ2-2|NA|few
CAISEVSANTGELFF
TGTGCCATCAGTGAGGTCAGTGCCAACACCGGGGAGCTGTTTTTT
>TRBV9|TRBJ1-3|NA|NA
CASSVEIGAPSGNTIYF
TGTGCCAGCAGCGTAGAAATAGGGGCGCCCTCTGGAAACACCATATATTTT
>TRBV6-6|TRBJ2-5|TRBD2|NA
CASRPTSGSIETQYF
TGTGCCAGCCGACCTACTAGCGGGAGCATCGAGACCCAGTACTTC
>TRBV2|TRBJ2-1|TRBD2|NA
CASSEAGTSGRSLHEQFF
TGTGCCAGCAGTGAAGCGGGGACTAGCGGGAGGTCCTTGCATGAGCAGTTCTTC
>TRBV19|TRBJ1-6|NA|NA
CASSRRRDTNNSPLHF
TGTGCCAGTAGTCGACGCCGGGACACAAATAATTCACCCCTCCACTTT
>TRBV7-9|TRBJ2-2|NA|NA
CASSPKPGELFF
TGTGCCAGCAGCCCGAAGCCCGGGGAGCTGTTTTTT
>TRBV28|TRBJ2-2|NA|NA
CASGKQGKDTGELFF
TGTGCCAGTGGAAAACAGGGAAAAGACACCGGGGAGCTGTTTTTT
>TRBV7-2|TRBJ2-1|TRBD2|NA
CASSPPLAGAYNEQFF
TGTGCCAGCAGCCCCCCCTTAGCGGGAGCTTACAATGAGCAGTTCTTC
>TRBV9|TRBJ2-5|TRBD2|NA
CASSVGLAGVETQYF
TGTGCCAGCAGCGTAGGGCTAGCGGGAGTAGAGACCCAGTACTTC
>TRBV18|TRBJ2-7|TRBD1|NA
CASSGTGGAAEQYF
TGTGCCAGCTCAGGTACAGGGGGCGCGGCCGAGCAGTACTTC
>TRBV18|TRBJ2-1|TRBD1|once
CASSPEIWDRIYNEQFF
TGTGCCAGCTCACCCGAAATCTGGGACAGGATCTACAATGAGCAGTTCTTC
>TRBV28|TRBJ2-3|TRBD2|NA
CASRIAGGTDTQYF
TGTGCCAGCAGAATAGCGGGGGGCACAGATACGCAGTATTTT
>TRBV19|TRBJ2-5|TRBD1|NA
CASSIDRLTGASGETQYF
TGTGCCAGTAGTATAGATCGGTTGACAGGGGCGTCTGGAGAGACCCAGTACTTC
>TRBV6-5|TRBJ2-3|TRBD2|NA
CASSNREGSTDTQYF
TGTGCCAGCAGTAACCGGGAGGGGAGCACAGATACGCAGTATTTT